This TCR beta chain is drawn from a study of beta chain features in type 1 diabetes. As every portion of the isolated RNA was reverse transcribed, the sequencing read expressed TCRB transcripts. The method was immunoSEQ multiplex PCR; TCRdb's version includes in-frame clones alone and lacks a portion of them. This table holds under 400,000 clones, roughly an eighth found once. The CDR3 is made up of 14 amino acids. Germline values: CDR1 SGHTA, CDR2 FQGTGA. V dropped 5 bases and J dropped 6; count of bases not matched to a gene: 6. Regarding the study as a whole: A moderate, significant TCRB CDR3 shortening appeared in type 1 diabetes across four CD4+ subsets.

This clone has only a few counts. The antigen is not known. The chain is built from TRBV7-3 and TRBJ2-1, with 8 bases aligning to TRBD2. This TCR came from a woman between 18 and 29 years old with type 1 diabetes. Sequenced sample: naive CD4+ T cells from blood. The CDR3 sequence is CASSQREFRNEQFF. The CDR3 DNA sequence: TGTGCCAGCAGCCAGCGGGAGTTTCGCAATGAGCAGTTCTTC.